Below, 23 T cell receptor beta chains from the same sample are listed, as sequenced in a study of identifying expanded T cells in peripheral blood. Assay: immunoSEQ multiplex PCR; the TCRdb copy retains only in-frame clones and omits some. Among some 75,000 clones listed, about 90% were seen once. Specimen: blood. These receptors all come from a person between 18 and 75 years old in good health.

The chain joins TRBV29-1 to TRBJ2-2; D tentatively fits TRBD1 or TRBD2 (5 bases each). Germline-derived CDR1 and CDR2 are SQVTM and ANQGSEA. CDR3 length: 15 amino acids. Trimming cost V 3 bases and J 6 bases, with 17 bases left between them. This CDR3 is CSVEGPIEDPGELFF. The CDR3 nucleotides read TGCAGCGTTGAGGGACCCATAGAGGACCCCGGGGAGCTGTTTTTT.

A single count supports this clone. This chain joins TRBV7-3 and TRBJ2-1, with 9 bases that match TRBD1. The germline CDR1 and CDR2 sequences are SGHTA and FQGTGA. V gave up 8 bases and J gave up 6 bases; unmatched junction bases: 5. The CDR3 contains 13 residues. CDR3 DNA: TGTGCCAGCGGGACAGGGTTTGTCAATGAGCAGTTCTTC. Translation: CASGTGFVNEQFF.

J is TRBJ2-1 and V is TRBV11-3, with D perhaps TRBD1 or TRBD2 (5 bases each). Germline CDR1 and CDR2: SGHNT and YENEEA. V gave up 4 bases and J gave up 5 bases, with 9 bases separating them. The CDR3 consists of 13 residues. CDR3 nucleotides: TGTGCCAGCAGCTCGGGACCGAACAATGAGCAGTTCTTC. As protein: CASSSGPNNEQFF.

The chain links TRBV28 to TRBJ1-4, with 11 bases matching TRBD1. The germline V gene encodes CDR1 MDHEN and CDR2 SYDVKM. V trimming: 6 bases; J trimming: 8 bases; junction bases outside the gene matches: 8. CDR3 length: 15 amino acids. The CDR3 region has the DNA TGTGCCAGCAGATCGGGGACAGGGGGAGGCGAAAAACTGTTTTTT. Residues: CASRSGTGGGEKLFF.

This chain uses TRBV5-5 with TRBJ1-4; TRBD1 matches at 7 bases. With V trimmed by 3 bases and J by 0 bases, 14 bases remained unmatched. This CDR3 is 19 amino acids long. Germline-derived CDR1 and CDR2 are SGHKS and YYEKEE (reference sequence). The CDR3 bases are TGTGCCAGCAGCTATCGATGGACAGGCCGTTCCGCAACTAATGAAAAACTGTTTTTT. Translating gives CASSYRWTGRSATNEKLFF.

This clone was detected only once. The chain carries TRBV19 and TRBJ2-5; D is possibly TRBD2 (5 bases). V lost 1 base and J 3 bases, leaving 9 bases between the germline ends. Germline V gives CDR1 LNHDA, CDR2 SQIVND (reference sequence). The CDR3 sequence is 14 residues long. The CDR3 DNA is TGTGCCAGTAGTATAGTACGGGGAGAAGAGACCCAGTACTTC. Its protein product is CASSIVRGEETQYF.

The chain links TRBV2 to TRBJ1-6; 7 bases fit TRBD1. From germline, CDR1 is SNHLY and CDR2 FYNNEI. The CDR3 loop spans 16 amino acids. V trimming: 0 bases; J trimming: 7 bases; junction bases outside the gene matches: 6. DNA of the CDR3: TGTGCCAGCAGTGAAGCGCGGGGAGGGGGCAATTCACCCCTCCACTTT. Its translation is CASSEARGGGNSPLHF.

The chain carries TRBV4-3 and TRBJ2-1, with 8 bases that match TRBD2. V shed 3 bases, J shed 4 bases, and the junction held 5 bases outside the gene matches. This CDR3 contains 15 residues. CDR1 is LGHNA and CDR2 is YSLEER in the germline V gene. The DNA of the CDR3 is TGCGCCAGCAGCCAGGTCGGGGGGGCTTACAATGAGCAGTTCTTC. Protein: CASSQVGGAYNEQFF.

The chain uses TRBV20-1 and TRBJ2-1; a possible D gene is TRBD2 (5 bases). The CDR3 spans 9 residues. Germline CDR1 is DFQATT and CDR2 is SNEGSKA (reference sequence). CDR3 DNA: TGCAGGCTAGCTTCTGAGCAGTTCTTC. It is translated as CRLASEQFF.

The rearrangement links TRBV2 to TRBJ2-3, with D possibly TRBD1 on 5 matching bases. The CDR3 length is 16 residues. Germline V CDR1 and CDR2: SNHLY, FYNNEI. Deletions cut 0 bases from V and 1 base from J, with 11 bases between. The CDR3 here is CASSEAQGYRTDTQYF. Here the CDR3 DNA reads TGTGCCAGCAGTGAAGCGCAGGGCTACCGCACAGATACGCAGTATTTT. Variable domain in full (rest from reference TRBV2 and TRBJ2-3): EPEVTQTPSHQVTQMGQEVILRCVPISNHLYFYWYRQILGQKVEFLVSFYNNEISEKSEIFDDQFSVERPDGSNFTLKIRSTKLEDSAMYFCASSEAQGYRTDTQYFGPGTRLTVL.

The chain recombines TRBV6-5 with TRBJ2-7, with 10 nucleotides matching TRBD2. The germline V gene encodes CDR1 MNHEY and CDR2 SVGAGI. Trimming at V came to 8 bases and at J to 1 base, leaving 2 bases not matched to a gene. CDR3 length: 13 amino acids. CDR3 protein: CASQTSGSYEQYF. The DNA for the CDR3 is TGTGCCAGCCAGACTAGCGGGTCCTACGAGCAGTACTTC.

In its sample, this clone was seen once. This sequence joins TRBV2 and TRBJ2-7; 7 nucleotides match TRBD1. The trim removed 10 bases at V and 7 bases at J, leaving 16 bases unmatched. Germline V gene data show CDR1 as SNHLY and CDR2 as FYNNEI. CDR3 length equals 14 residues. The CDR3 reads CANIRDRGFGEQYF. The CDR3 DNA reads TGTGCCAACATCCGGGACAGAGGCTTTGGGGAGCAGTACTTC.

V usage is TRBV15 and J usage is TRBJ2-7; TRBD2 aligns across 8 bases. Germline CDR1 and CDR2: LNHNV and YYDKDF (reference sequence). This CDR3 is built from 18 residues. Unmatched junction bases numbered 11, after V lost 0 bases and J lost 1 base. In DNA, the CDR3 is TGTGCCACCAGCAGAGATCCCCACGGGACTAGGGCATCCTACGAGCAGTACTTC. Residues: CATSRDPHGTRASYEQYF.

The CDR3 spells CASSPEASEKLFF. Here the CDR3 DNA reads TGTGCCAGCAGCCCGGAGGCCTCGGAAAAACTGTTTTTT. This chain connects TRBV27 to TRBJ1-4; the D is unclear. Germline CDR1 MNHEY, CDR2 SMNVEV (reference sequence). Trimming cost V 6 bases and J 8 bases, with 13 bases left between them. The CDR3 covers 13 residues.

This rearrangement joins TRBV29-1 to TRBJ2-1, with D hard to call. Germline values: CDR1 SQVTM, CDR2 ANQGSEA. V was clipped by 7 bases and J by 4 bases, with 11 bases between them. This CDR3 is 12 amino acids long. CDR3 residues: CSALATYNEQFF. CDR3 coding DNA: TGCAGCGCCCTGGCTACTTACAATGAGCAGTTCTTC.

This clone has a handful of counts. The V and J genes are TRBV6-5 and TRBJ2-1; D is possibly TRBD1 (5 bases). Germline V gene lookup returns CDR1 MNHEY and CDR2 SVGAGI. V was trimmed by 0 bases and J by 5 bases, leaving 11 bases between them. CDR3 length equals 15 residues. This CDR3 reads CASSYSTSGHNEQFF. The DNA of the CDR3 is TGTGCCAGCAGTTACTCGACCTCAGGGCACAATGAGCAGTTCTTC.

This clone has just one count. The V call is TRBV6-1, the J call TRBJ2-1; D is unresolved. V was cut by 1 base and J by 4 bases, with 5 bases left in between. CDR1 is MNHNS and CDR2 is SASEGT in the germline V gene. There are 13 residues in the CDR3. This chain's CDR3 is CASSEVKYNEQFF. DNA of the CDR3: TGTGCCAGCAGTGAAGTAAAGTACAATGAGCAGTTCTTC.

This clone has just one count. The chain carries TRBV27 and TRBJ1-4; D gene unclear. Germline values: CDR1 MNHEY, CDR2 SMNVEV (reference sequence). V was shortened by 5 bases and J by 7 bases, with 14 bases between the two germline ends. The CDR3 is made up of 14 amino acids. CDR3 DNA: TGTGCCAGCAGTACCCGTCCGTGGGGTGAAAAACTGTTTTTT. This gives the protein CASSTRPWGEKLFF.

The chain recombines TRBV29-1 with TRBJ2-5; tentatively, D is TRBD1 (6 bases). The CDR3 consists of 13 residues. In germline, CDR1 is SQVTM, CDR2 ANQGSEA. V shed 7 bases and J shed 0 bases, with 12 bases lying between them. The CDR3 region has the DNA TGCAGCGGGGATGACAGGTACCAAGAGACCCAGTACTTC. Amino acid sequence: CSGDDRYQETQYF.

This clone was observed once. The chain employs TRBV4-3 and TRBJ2-3; D perhaps matches TRBD2 (7 bases). Trimming cost V 0 bases and J 7 bases, with 23 bases left between them. Per the germline V gene, CDR1 is LGHNA and CDR2 is YSLEER. The CDR3 extends over 18 amino acids. CDR3 sequence reads: CASSQDPDPGDYSHTQYF. The DNA of the CDR3 is TGCGCCAGCAGCCAAGATCCCGACCCAGGGGACTATTCCCATACGCAGTATTTT.

V gene TRBV2 combines with J gene TRBJ2-2; 7 bases fit TRBD1. With V trimmed by 6 bases and J by 1 base, 2 bases remained unmatched. Germline V gene data show CDR1 as SNHLY and CDR2 as FYNNEI. The CDR3 totals 14 residues. Here the CDR3 DNA reads TGTGCCAGCAGAAGGACAGGGAACACCGGGGAGCTGTTTTTT. It translates to CASRRTGNTGELFF.

The gene calls are TRBV30 and TRBJ2-7; no firm D call. In germline, CDR1 is GTSNPN, CDR2 SVGIG (reference sequence). Deletions cut 0 bases from V and 2 bases from J, with 8 bases between. The CDR3 consists of 13 residues. The CDR3 DNA follows: TGTGCCTGGAGTGTATCCAGGACCTACGAGCAGTACTTC. Its translation is CAWSVSRTYEQYF.

The rearrangement uses TRBV10-1 and TRBJ2-3, with 8 nucleotides matching TRBD2. Germline CDR1 reads WNHNN; CDR2 reads SYGVQD (reference sequence). With V trimmed by 1 base and J by 0 bases, 0 bases remained unmatched. The CDR3 sequence is 15 residues long. CDR3 DNA: TGCGCCAGCAGTGAGTTAGCGGGGAGCACAGATACGCAGTATTTT. Translation gives CASSELAGSTDTQYF.